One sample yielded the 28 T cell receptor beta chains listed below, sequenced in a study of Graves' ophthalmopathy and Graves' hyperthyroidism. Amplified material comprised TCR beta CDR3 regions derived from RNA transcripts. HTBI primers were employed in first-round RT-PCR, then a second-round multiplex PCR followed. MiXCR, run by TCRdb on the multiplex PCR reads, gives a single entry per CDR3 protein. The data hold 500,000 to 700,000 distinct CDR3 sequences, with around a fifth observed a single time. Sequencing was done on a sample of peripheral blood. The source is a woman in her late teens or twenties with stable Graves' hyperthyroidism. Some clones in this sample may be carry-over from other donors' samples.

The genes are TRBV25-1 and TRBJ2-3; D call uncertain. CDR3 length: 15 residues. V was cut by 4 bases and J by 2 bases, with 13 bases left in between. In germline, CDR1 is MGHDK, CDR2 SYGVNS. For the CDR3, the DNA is TGTGCCAGCAGTGGGGCGGAAAGGTACACAGATACGCAGTATTTT. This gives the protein CASSGAERYTDTQYF.

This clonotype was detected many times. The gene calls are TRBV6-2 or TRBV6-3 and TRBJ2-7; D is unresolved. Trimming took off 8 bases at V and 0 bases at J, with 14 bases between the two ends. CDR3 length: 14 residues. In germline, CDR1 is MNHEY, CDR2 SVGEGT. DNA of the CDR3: TGTGCCAGCGCCCAAGAGGATACCTCCTACGAGCAGTACTTC. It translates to CASAQEDTSYEQYF.

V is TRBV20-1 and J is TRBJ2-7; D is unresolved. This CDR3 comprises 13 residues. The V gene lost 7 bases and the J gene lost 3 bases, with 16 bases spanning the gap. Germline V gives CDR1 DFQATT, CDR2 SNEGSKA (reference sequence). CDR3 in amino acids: CSVQAGENYEQYF. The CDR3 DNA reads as TGCAGTGTTCAGGCTGGGGAAAACTACGAGCAGTACTTC.

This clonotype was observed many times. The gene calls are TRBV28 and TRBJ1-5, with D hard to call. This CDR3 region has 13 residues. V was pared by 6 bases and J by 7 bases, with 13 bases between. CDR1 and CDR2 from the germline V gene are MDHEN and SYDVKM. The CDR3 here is CASRLVGSQPQHF. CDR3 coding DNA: TGTGCCAGCAGACTTGTAGGGAGCCAGCCCCAGCATTTT. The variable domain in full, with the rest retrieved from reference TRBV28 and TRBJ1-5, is DVKVTQSSRYLVKRTGEKVFLECVQDMDHENMFWYRQDPGLGLRLIYFSYDVKMKEKGDIPEGYSVSREKKERFSLILESASTNQTSMYLCASRLVGSQPQHFGDGTRLSIL.

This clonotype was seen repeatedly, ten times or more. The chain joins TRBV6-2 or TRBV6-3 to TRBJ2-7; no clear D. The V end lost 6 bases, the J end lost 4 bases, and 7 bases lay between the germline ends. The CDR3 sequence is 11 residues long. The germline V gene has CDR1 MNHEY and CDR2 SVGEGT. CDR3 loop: CASSRDYEQYF. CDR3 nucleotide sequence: TGTGCCAGCAGCAGAGATTACGAGCAGTACTTC.

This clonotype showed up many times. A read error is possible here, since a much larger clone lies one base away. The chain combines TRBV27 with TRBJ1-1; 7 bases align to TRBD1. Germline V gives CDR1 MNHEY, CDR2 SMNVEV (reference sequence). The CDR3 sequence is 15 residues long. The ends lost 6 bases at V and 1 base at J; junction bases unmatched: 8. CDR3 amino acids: CASRKGGTTNTEAFF. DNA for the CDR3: TGTGCCAGCAGAAAAGGGGGCACTACGAACACTGAAGCTTTCTTT.

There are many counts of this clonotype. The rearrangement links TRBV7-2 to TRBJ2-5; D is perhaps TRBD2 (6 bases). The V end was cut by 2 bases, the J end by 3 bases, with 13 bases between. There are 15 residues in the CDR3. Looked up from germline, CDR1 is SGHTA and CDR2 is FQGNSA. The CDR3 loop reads CASSLNRGFEETQYF. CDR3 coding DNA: TGTGCCAGCAGCTTAAACCGGGGGTTTGAAGAGACCCAGTACTTC. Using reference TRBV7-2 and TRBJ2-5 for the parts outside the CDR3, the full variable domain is GAGVSQSPSNKVTEKGKDVELRCDPISGHTALYWYRQSLGQGLEFLIYFQGNSAPDKSGLPSDRFSAERTGGSVSTLTIQRTQQEDSAVYLCASSLNRGFEETQYFGPGTRLLVL.

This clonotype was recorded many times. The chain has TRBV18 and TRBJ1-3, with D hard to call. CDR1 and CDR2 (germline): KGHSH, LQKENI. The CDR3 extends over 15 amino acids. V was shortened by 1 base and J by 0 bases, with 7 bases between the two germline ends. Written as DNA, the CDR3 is TGTGCCAGCTCACCACAACAGACCTCTGGAAACACCATATATTTT. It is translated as CASSPQQTSGNTIYF.

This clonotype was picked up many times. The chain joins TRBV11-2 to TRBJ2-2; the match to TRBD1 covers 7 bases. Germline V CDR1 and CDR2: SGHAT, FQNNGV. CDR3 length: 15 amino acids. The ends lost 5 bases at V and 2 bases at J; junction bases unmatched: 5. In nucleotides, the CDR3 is TGTGCCAGCAGCAAATGGGACAGTAACACCGGGGAGCTGTTTTTT. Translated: CASSKWDSNTGELFF.

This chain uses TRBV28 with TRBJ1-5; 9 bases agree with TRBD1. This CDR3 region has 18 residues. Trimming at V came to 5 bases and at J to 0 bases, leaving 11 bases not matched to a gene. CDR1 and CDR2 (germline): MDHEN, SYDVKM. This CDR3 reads CASSIIQGAQYSNQPQHF. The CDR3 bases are TGTGCCAGCAGTATAATACAGGGGGCCCAATATAGCAATCAGCCCCAGCATTTT.

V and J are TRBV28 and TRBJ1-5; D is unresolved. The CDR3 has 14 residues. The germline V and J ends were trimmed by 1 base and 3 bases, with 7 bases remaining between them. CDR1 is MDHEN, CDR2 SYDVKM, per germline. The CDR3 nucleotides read TGTGCCAGCAGTTTATTCCAGGACAATCAGCCCCAGCATTTT. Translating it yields CASSLFQDNQPQHF.

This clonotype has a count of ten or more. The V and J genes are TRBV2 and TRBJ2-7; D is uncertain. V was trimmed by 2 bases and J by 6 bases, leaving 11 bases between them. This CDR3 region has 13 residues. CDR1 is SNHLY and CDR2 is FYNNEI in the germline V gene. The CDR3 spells CASSELEGGEQYF. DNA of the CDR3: TGTGCCAGCAGTGAATTGGAAGGCGGCGAGCAGTACTTC.

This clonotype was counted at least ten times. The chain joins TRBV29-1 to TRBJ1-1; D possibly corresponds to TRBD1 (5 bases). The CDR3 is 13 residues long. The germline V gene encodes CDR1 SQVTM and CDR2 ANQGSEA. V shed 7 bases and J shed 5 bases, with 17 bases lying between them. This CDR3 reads CSGARESVTEAFF. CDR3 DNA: TGCAGCGGAGCCAGGGAGTCGGTGACTGAAGCTTTCTTT.

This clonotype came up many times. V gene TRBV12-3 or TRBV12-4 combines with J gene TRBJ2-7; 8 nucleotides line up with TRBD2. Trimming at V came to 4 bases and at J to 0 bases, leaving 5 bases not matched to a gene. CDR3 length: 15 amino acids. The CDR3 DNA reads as TGTGCCAGCAGTTCAGCGGGAGAAGGCTCCTACGAGCAGTACTTC. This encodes CASSSAGEGSYEQYF.

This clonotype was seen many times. The CDR3: CASSLEGAYNSPLHF. In DNA, the CDR3 is TGCGCCAGCAGCTTGGAGGGGGCCTATAATTCACCCCTCCACTTT. This sequence joins TRBV5-1 and TRBJ1-6, with D perhaps matching TRBD1 (6 bases). From germline, CDR1 is SGHRS and CDR2 YFSETQ. CDR3 length: 15 residues. Trimming removed 0 bases at V and 2 bases at J, with 6 bases between.

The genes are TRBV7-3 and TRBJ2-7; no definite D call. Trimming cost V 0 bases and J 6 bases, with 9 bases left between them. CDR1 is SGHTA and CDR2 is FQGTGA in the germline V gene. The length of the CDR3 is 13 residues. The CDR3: CASSLTYSSEQYF. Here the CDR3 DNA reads TGTGCCAGCAGCTTAACTTACAGTTCCGAGCAGTACTTC.

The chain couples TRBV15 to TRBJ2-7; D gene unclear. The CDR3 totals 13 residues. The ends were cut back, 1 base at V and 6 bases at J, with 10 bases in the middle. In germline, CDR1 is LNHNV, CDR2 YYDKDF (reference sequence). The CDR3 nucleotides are TGTGCCACCAGCAGAGTTAGGGTCGGCGAGCAGTACTTC. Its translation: CATSRVRVGEQYF.

In nucleotides, the CDR3 is TGTGCCAGCTCTCCCTCCATGACCGCTACTGAAGCTTTCTTT. Protein: CASSPSMTATEAFF. The chain combines TRBV18 with TRBJ1-1; no reliable D call. This CDR3 spans 14 amino acids. The V gene's germline CDR1 is KGHSH and CDR2 LQKENI. V was pared by 6 bases and J by 5 bases, with 16 bases between.

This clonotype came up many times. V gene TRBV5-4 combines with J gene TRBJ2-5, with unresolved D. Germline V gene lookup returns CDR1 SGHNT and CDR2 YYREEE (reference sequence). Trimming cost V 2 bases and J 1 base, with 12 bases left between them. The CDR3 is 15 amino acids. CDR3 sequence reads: CASSFSTSPQETQYF. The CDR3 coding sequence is TGTGCCAGCAGCTTTTCCACCTCCCCCCAAGAGACCCAGTACTTC.

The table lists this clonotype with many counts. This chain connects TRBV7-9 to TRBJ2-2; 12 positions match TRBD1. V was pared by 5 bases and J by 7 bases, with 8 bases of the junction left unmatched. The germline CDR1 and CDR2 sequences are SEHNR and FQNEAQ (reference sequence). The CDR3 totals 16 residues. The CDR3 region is CASSKRDRGRGGELFF. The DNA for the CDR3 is TGTGCCAGCAGCAAACGGGACAGGGGGCGCGGCGGGGAGCTGTTTTTT.

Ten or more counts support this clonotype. In DNA form, the CDR3 reads TGTGCCAGCAGTGCTGTCTCTGGCATCCTCGGGGAGCAGTACTTC. Translation gives CASSAVSGILGEQYF. The chain carries TRBV2 and TRBJ2-7; D ambiguous. There are 15 residues in the CDR3. Germline lookup yields CDR1 SNHLY and CDR2 FYNNEI. Trimming pared 4 bases from V and 7 bases from J, leaving 20 bases between.

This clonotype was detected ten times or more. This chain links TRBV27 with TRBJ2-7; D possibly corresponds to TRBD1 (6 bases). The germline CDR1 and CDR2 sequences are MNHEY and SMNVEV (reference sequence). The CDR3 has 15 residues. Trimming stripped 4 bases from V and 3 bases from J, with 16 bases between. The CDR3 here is CASSYQGTSFYEQYF. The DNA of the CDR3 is TGTGCCAGCAGTTATCAGGGGACCTCATTCTACGAGCAGTACTTC.

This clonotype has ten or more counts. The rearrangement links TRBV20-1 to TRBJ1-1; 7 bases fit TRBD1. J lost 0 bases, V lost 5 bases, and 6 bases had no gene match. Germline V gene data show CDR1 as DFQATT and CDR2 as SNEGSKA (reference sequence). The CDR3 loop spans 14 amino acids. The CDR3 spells CSAEGQLLNTEAFF. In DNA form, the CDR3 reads TGCAGTGCTGAGGGACAGCTATTGAACACTGAAGCTTTCTTT.

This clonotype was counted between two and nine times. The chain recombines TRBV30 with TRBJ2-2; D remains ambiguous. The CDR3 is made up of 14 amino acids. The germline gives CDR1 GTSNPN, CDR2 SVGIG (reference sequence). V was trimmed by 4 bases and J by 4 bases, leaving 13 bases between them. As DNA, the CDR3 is TGTGCCTGGAAAGGAAAGACGGCCACCGGGGAGCTGTTTTTT. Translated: CAWKGKTATGELFF. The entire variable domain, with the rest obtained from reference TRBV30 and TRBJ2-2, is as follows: SQTIHQWPATLVQPVGSPLSLECTVEGTSNPNLYWYRQAAGRGLQLLFYSVGIGQISSEVPQNLSASRPQDRQFILSSKKLLLSDSGFYLCAWKGKTATGELFFGEGSRLTVL.

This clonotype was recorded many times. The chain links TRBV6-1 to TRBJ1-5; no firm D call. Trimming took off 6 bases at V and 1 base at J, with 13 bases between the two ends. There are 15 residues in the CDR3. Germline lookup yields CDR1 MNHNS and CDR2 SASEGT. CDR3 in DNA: TGTGCCAGCAGAGATCTCCCGGGGAGCAATCAGCCCCAGCATTTT. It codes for CASRDLPGSNQPQHF.

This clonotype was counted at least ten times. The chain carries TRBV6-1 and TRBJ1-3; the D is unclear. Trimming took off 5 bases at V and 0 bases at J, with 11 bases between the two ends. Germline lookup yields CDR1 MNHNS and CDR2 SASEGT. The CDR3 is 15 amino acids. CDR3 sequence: CASSQQLLSGNTIYF. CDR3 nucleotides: TGTGCCAGCAGTCAACAGCTCCTCTCTGGAAACACCATATATTTT.

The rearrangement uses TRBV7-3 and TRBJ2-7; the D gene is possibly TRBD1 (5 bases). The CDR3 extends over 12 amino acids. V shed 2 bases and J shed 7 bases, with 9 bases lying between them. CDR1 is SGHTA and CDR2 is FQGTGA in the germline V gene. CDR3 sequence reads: CASSLDQGEQYF. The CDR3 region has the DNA TGTGCCAGCAGCTTAGATCAGGGAGAGCAGTACTTC. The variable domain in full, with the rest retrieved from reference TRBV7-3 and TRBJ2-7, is GAGVSQTPSNKVTEKGKYVELRCDPISGHTALYWYRQSLGQGPEFLIYFQGTGAADDSGLPNDRFFAVRPEGSVSTLKIQRTERGDSAVYLCASSLDQGEQYFGPGTRLTVT.

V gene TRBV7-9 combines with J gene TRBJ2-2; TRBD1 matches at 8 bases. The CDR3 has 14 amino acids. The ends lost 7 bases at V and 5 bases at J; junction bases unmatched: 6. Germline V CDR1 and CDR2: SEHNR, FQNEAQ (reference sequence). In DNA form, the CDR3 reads TGTGCCAGCACCCGACAGGGGAGGACCGGGGAGCTGTTTTTT. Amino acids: CASTRQGRTGELFF.